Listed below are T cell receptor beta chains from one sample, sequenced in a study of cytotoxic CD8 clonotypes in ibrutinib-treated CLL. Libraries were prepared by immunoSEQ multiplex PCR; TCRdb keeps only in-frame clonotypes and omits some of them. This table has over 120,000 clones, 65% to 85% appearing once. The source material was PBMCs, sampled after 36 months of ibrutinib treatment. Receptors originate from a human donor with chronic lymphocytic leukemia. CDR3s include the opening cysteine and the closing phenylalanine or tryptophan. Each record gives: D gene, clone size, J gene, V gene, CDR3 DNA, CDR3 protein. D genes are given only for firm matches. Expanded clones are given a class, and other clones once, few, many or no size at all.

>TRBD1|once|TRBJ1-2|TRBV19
TGTGCCAGTAGTATTTATGGAGGGGGCGCGAACTATGGCTACACCTTC
CASSIYGGGANYGYTF
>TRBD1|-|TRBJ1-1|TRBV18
TGTGCCACCCGGACAGGGGAGAACACTGAAGCTTTCTTT
CATRTGENTEAFF
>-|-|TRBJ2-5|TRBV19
TGTGCCAGTACAGGGAGGGAGACCCAGTACTTC
CASTGRETQYF
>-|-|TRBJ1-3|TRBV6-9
TGTGCCAGCACCACCACAGGGACGCACTCTGGAAACACCATATATTTT
CASTTTGTHSGNTIYF
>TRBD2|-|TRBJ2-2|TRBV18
TGTGCCAGCTCGTCCCCTTTGCGGGAGGTTACCGGGGAGCTGTTTTTT
CASSSPLREVTGELFF
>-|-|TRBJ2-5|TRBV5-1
TGCGCCAGCAGCTTACTACCGGCCCAAGAGACCCAGTACTTC
CASSLLPAQETQYF
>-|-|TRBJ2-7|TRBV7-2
TGTGCCAGCAGCCCAGGACTCCTTTTCGGCTACGAGCAGTACTTC
CASSPGLLFGYEQYF
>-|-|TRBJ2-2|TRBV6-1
TGTGCCAGCAGGACCGGGACTGCGAACACCGGGGAGCTGTTTTTT
CASRTGTANTGELFF
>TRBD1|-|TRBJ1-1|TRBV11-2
TGTGCCAGCAGCTTAGTGGGGACAGTGAACACTGAAGCTTTCTTT
CASSLVGTVNTEAFF
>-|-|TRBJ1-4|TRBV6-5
TGTGCCAGCAGGCCTGGACAGTTTAATGAAAAACTGTTTTTT
CASRPGQFNEKLFF
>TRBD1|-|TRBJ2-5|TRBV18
TGTGCCAGCTCACCACAGGGGGCGAGGGAGACCCAGTACTTC
CASSPQGARETQYF
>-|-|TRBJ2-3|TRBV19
TGTGCCAGTAGTATTGGCGGAAGCACAGATACGCAGTATTTT
CASSIGGSTDTQYF
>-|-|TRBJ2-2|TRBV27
TGTGCCAGCAGTCTCTGGACAGCCGGGGAGCTGTTTTTT
CASSLWTAGELFF
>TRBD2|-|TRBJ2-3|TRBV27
TGTGCCAGCAGTTTATTCGGCGGGGGTGCAGATACGCAGTATTTT
CASSLFGGGADTQYF
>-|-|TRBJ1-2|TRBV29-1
TGCAGCGTTGACAGTACCACGGGGGGCTACACCTTC
CSVDSTTGGYTF
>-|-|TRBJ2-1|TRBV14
TGTGCCAGCAGCCAATTCGGGAGTCGCTCCTACAATGAGCAGTTCTTC
CASSQFGSRSYNEQFF
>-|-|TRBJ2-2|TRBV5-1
TGCGCCAGCAGCTTGTTACCGTCCGGGGAGCTGTTTTTT
CASSLLPSGELFF
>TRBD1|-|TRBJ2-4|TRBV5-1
TGCGCCAGCAGCGGAGGGACAGGGGAAGCCAAAAACATTCAGTACTTC
CASSGGTGEAKNIQYF
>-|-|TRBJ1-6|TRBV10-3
TGTGCCATCAGTGAGTTGAAGAGCTCCTATAATTCACCCCTCCACTTT
CAISELKSSYNSPLHF
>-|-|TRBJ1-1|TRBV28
TGTGCCAGCAGTTTTATCCCGGAGAGGAGTGAAGCTTTCTTT
CASSFIPERSEAFF
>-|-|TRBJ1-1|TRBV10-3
TGTGCCATCAGCGCCGGGACAAAAGCTTTCTTT
CAISAGTKAFF
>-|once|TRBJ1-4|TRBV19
TGTGCCAACCGGTCGGGTGCTAACAATGAAAAACTGTTTTTT
CANRSGANNEKLFF
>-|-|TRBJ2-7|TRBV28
TGTGCCAGCAGCACCCCAAAGGGAGTCTACGAGCAGTACTTC
CASSTPKGVYEQYF
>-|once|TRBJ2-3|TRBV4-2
TGTGCCAGCAGCCAAGACGGTGGGGGCTTCACAGATACGCAGTATTTT
CASSQDGGGFTDTQYF
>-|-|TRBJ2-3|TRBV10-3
TGTGCCATCAGTGAGTTTTTAGCGGCAGATACGCAGTATTTT
CAISEFLAADTQYF
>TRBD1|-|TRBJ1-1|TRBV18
TGTGCCAGCTCCCCCCGGACAGGGGAGAACACTGAAGCTTTCTTT
CASSPRTGENTEAFF
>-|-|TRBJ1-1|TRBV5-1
TGCGCCAGCAGCTTGTGGGGGATGAACACTGAAGCTTTCTTT
CASSLWGMNTEAFF
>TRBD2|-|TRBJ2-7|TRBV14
TGTGCCAGCAGCCAAGCCCCACTAGCGGCGGTTACTCCCTACGAGCAGTACTTC
CASSQAPLAAVTPYEQYF
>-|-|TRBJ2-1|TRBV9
TGTGCCAGCAGCGTAGAATCCGCCGCCTACAATGAGCAGTTCTTC
CASSVESAAYNEQFF
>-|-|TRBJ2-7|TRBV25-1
TGTGCCAGCAGTGGTTTCCCATCCTACGAGCAGTACTTC
CASSGFPSYEQYF
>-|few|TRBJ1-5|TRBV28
TGTGCCAGCAGTTTAGTTGAGGGGAGTCAGCCCCAGCATTTT
CASSLVEGSQPQHF
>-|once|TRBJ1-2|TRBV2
TGTGCCAGCAGTGATCGGCCTTTCTATGGCTACACCTTC
CASSDRPFYGYTF
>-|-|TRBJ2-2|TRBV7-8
TGTGCCAGCAGCCCCAGAAGGGGGGGCGGTACCGGGGAGCTGTTTTTT
CASSPRRGGGTGELFF
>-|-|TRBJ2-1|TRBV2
TGTGCCATCAGGGACTTCAATGAGCAGTTCTTC
CAIRDFNEQFF
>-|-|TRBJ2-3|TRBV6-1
TGTGCCAGCAGTGAATTCAGGCCCCGGGCAGATACGCAGTATTTT
CASSEFRPRADTQYF
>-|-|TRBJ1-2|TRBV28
TGTGCCAGCAGTTCAGTACGTGGCTACACCTTC
CASSSVRGYTF
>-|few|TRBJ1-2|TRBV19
TGTGCCAGTAGTACCCCGGGACGGAACTATGGCTACACCTTC
CASSTPGRNYGYTF
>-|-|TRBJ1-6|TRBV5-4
TGTGCCAGCAGCTCGGGGGGGCAACTGGAGAATTCACCCCTCCACTTT
CASSSGGQLENSPLHF
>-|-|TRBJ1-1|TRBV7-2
TGTGCCAGCAGCTTACTTGTACAGGGTTACACTGAAGCTTTCTTT
CASSLLVQGYTEAFF
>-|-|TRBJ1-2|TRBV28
TGTGCCAGCAGTTACCCCGCGGACAACTATGGCTACACCTTC
CASSYPADNYGYTF
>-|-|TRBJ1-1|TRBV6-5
TGTGCCAGCAGTTACGGGAGGAACACTGAAGCTTTCTTT
CASSYGRNTEAFF
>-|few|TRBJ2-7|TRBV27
TGTGCCAGCAGTTTATCCAGGGAGACCTACGAGCAGTACTTC
CASSLSRETYEQYF
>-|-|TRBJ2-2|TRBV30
TGTGCCTGGAGTCAGACCGGGGAGCTGTTTTTT
CAWSQTGELFF
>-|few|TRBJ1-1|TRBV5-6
TGTGCCAGCAGCTTGGTAACAGCTAACACTGAAGCTTTCTTT
CASSLVTANTEAFF
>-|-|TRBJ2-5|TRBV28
TGTGCCAGCAGTTTATGGCGGACACGCCAGGAGACCCAGTACTTC
CASSLWRTRQETQYF
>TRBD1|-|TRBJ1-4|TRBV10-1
TGCGCCAGCTCCGACAGGGCAGGGCCCGAAAAACTGTTTTTT
CASSDRAGPEKLFF
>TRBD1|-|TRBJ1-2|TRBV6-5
TGTGCCAGCAGTTACTCGACAGGGGGCGGAGGCTATGGCTACACCTTC
CASSYSTGGGGYGYTF
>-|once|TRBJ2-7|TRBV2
TGTGCCAGCGGGAAGAGATACGAGCAGTACTTC
CASGKRYEQYF
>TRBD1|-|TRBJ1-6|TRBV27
TGTGCCAGCAGTTACTTTACGGGACAGTTTAATTCACCCCTCCACTTT
CASSYFTGQFNSPLHF
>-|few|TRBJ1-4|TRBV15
TGTGCCACCAGCACGCAGAACGGGGCTGGTGAAAAACTGTTTTTT
CATSTQNGAGEKLFF
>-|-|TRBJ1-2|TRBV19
TGTGCCAGTAGTATCGCTACCTGGGGGGACTATGGCTACACCTTC
CASSIATWGDYGYTF
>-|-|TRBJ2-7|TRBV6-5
TGTGCCAGCACCTCGCTGCAGGGTGGGAACTACGAGCAGTACTTC
CASTSLQGGNYEQYF
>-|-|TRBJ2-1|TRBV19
TGTGCCAGTAGTTCCGGTAAAGGAGCGGGACATTGGAATGAGCAGTTCTTC
CASSSGKGAGHWNEQFF